Included here is one TCR beta chain sequence, with context. This entry comes from a study of shared clonotypes between healthy human individuals. This CDR3 has 13 amino acids. The V gene lost 4 bases and the J gene lost 3 bases, with 9 bases spanning the gap. Germline lookup yields CDR1 SGHAT and CDR2 FQNNGV. Clones were sequenced by immunoSEQ multiplex PCR, and TCRdb holds only the in-frame ones, with some missing. This sample carries some 900,000 clones, over 75% of them seen once, and the ten largest clones take around 1.5%. The TCR was taken from a man between 18 and 29 years old in good health. The genes are TRBV11-2 and TRBJ1-1; D gene uncertain. The sequencing sample was made of memory CD4+ T cells sorted from blood. This sample's subset: CD45RA-negative fraction. The CDR3 loop reads CASSSALYTEAFF. The DNA of the CDR3 is TGTGCCAGCAGCTCGGCGCTATACACTGAAGCTTTCTTT.